These 27 T cell receptor beta chains were sequenced from one sample in a study of blood T cell repertoires in COVID-19. The repertoire was sequenced with immunoSEQ multiplex PCR; TCRdb's copy has only in-frame clones and lacks some. Among 95,000 to 150,000 clones, 70% to 90% were seen once, and the ten largest hold more than 4%. The sequenced material came from peripheral blood. These TCRs come from a man in his forties with acute or convalescent COVID-19.

The chain has TRBV10-3 and TRBJ1-5; TRBD1 matches at 7 bases. Germline CDR1 is ENHRY and CDR2 is SYGVKD. CDR3 length: 15 amino acids. J gave up 2 bases and V 5 bases, and 6 bases lay outside the gene matches. Here the CDR3 DNA reads TGTGCCATCAGTCAGGGGGTTGAGGGCAATCAGCCCCAGCATTTT. This codes for CAISQGVEGNQPQHF.

The CDR3, as DNA: TGTGCCAGCTCACCTCCTTTGGGTCAACGGGTCTACGAGCAGTACTTC. The encoded protein is CASSPPLGQRVYEQYF. The chain employs TRBV18 and TRBJ2-7; D not certain. This CDR3 has 16 amino acids. Between the trimmed V and J ends, which lost 3 bases and 3 bases, there was a span of 18 bases. From germline, CDR1 is KGHSH and CDR2 LQKENI.

This clone was seen more than once but under ten times. This sequence joins TRBV12-3 or TRBV12-4 and TRBJ1-1; the D gene is possibly TRBD1 (6 bases). V lost 6 bases and J lost 3, with 11 bases in between. There are 13 residues in the CDR3. As DNA, the CDR3 is TGTGCCAGCAGCGGGACACTGTACACTGAAGCTTTCTTT. This codes for CASSGTLYTEAFF.

The genes are TRBV2 and TRBJ2-1, with no clear D. Trimming cost V 10 bases and J 0 bases, with 16 bases left between them. The CDR3 loop spans 15 amino acids. Germline loops: CDR1 SNHLY, CDR2 FYNNEI. DNA for the CDR3: TGTGCCACCCAATTGACTCCCAGCTCCTACAATGAGCAGTTCTTC. Translating it yields CATQLTPSSYNEQFF.

The chain is built from TRBV19 and TRBJ1-5, with D hard to call. Germline lookup yields CDR1 LNHDA and CDR2 SQIVND (reference sequence). Trimming shortened V by 4 bases and J by 4 bases, and 8 bases separated the two germline ends. This CDR3 is 13 amino acids long. The CDR3 DNA follows: TGTGCCAGTAGTAGGGCGACGAATCAGCCCCAGCATTTT. The encoded protein is CASSRATNQPQHF.

This clone has a single count. This sequence joins TRBV4-1 and TRBJ2-5; D is uncertain. CDR3 length: 15 amino acids. CDR1 and CDR2 from the germline V gene are MGHRA and YSYEKL. With 1 base removed from V and 2 bases from J, the gap between germline ends came to 11 bases. CDR3 in amino acids: CASSQVNSRQETQYF. The CDR3 DNA follows: TGCGCCAGCAGCCAAGTAAACAGTAGACAAGAGACCCAGTACTTC.

The chain employs TRBV5-1 and TRBJ1-1; TRBD1 is a possible D gene (6 bases). Germline loops: CDR1 SGHRS, CDR2 YFSETQ. Trimming shortened V by 1 base and J by 3 bases, and 13 bases separated the two germline ends. CDR3 length equals 15 residues. The CDR3 DNA reads as TGCGCCAGCAGCTTGCGCTGGGGGCAACACACTGAAGCTTTCTTT. Amino acid sequence: CASSLRWGQHTEAFF.

The chain has TRBV14 and TRBJ1-2; tentatively, D is TRBD1 (5 bases). Germline V gene sequence: CDR1 SGHDN, CDR2 FVKESK. Trimming pared 1 base from V and 6 bases from J, leaving 12 bases between. CDR3 length: 14 amino acids. The DNA for the CDR3 is TGTGCCAGCAGCCAAGTTGGGACTTCCCATGGCTACACCTTC. Protein: CASSQVGTSHGYTF. Full variable domain (missing parts from reference TRBV14 and TRBJ1-2): EAGVTQFPSHSVIEKGQTVTLRCDPISGHDNLYWYRRVMGKEIKFLLHFVKESKQDESGMPNNRFLAERTGGTYSTLKVQPAELEDSGVYFCASSQVGTSHGYTFGSGTRLTVV.

The rearrangement links TRBV5-4 to TRBJ2-7; D perhaps matches TRBD1 (6 bases). V lost 3 bases and J 7 bases, leaving 17 bases between the germline ends. The CDR3 sequence is 14 residues long. The V gene's germline CDR1 is SGHNT and CDR2 YYREEE (reference sequence). The CDR3 region is CASSSKAGTLEQYF. The CDR3 coding sequence is TGTGCCAGCAGCTCCAAGGCCGGGACATTAGAGCAGTACTTC.

The V call is TRBV27, the J call TRBJ2-1; 15 bases fit TRBD2. Germline V CDR1 and CDR2: MNHEY, SMNVEV (reference sequence). There are 17 residues in the CDR3. Trimming took 3 bases from V and 7 from J; bases not matched to a gene: 7. The CDR3 reads CASSLFGTSGRRNEQFF. Here the CDR3 DNA reads TGTGCCAGCAGTTTGTTCGGGACTAGCGGGAGGAGGAATGAGCAGTTCTTC.

The chain joins TRBV20-1 to TRBJ1-1; D may be TRBD1 (6 bases). Deletions cut 3 bases from V and 1 base from J, with 12 bases between. This CDR3 has 14 residues. Germline CDR1 reads DFQATT; CDR2 reads SNEGSKA (reference sequence). The chain's CDR3 is CSASRGGWNTEAFF. In DNA, the CDR3 is TGCAGTGCTAGTCGGGGGGGCTGGAACACTGAAGCTTTCTTT.

This rearrangement joins TRBV5-1 to TRBJ2-5; TRBD2 matches 10 bases. Per the germline V gene, CDR1 is SGHRS and CDR2 is YFSETQ. Trimming took 3 bases from V and 5 from J; bases not matched to a gene: 7. The CDR3 has 15 amino acids. The DNA of the CDR3 is TGCGCCAGCAGCTCCTCTAGCGGGAGTGGCGAGACCCAGTACTTC. Amino acid sequence: CASSSSSGSGETQYF.

The rearrangement uses TRBV20-1 and TRBJ2-1; the D is unclear. Germline CDR1 and CDR2: DFQATT and SNEGSKA (reference sequence). V was trimmed by 4 bases and J by 5 bases, leaving 6 bases between them. The CDR3 sequence is 11 residues long. CDR3 region: CSATQNNEQFF. In DNA form, the CDR3 reads TGCAGTGCTACCCAAAACAATGAGCAGTTCTTC.

The V call is TRBV9, the J call TRBJ2-2, with TRBD2 as a possible D gene (6 bases). Looked up from germline, CDR1 is SGDLS and CDR2 is YYNGEE. The CDR3 contains 15 residues. V was trimmed by 0 bases and J by 6 bases, leaving 12 bases between them. CDR3 sequence: CASSVEAGFAGELFF. The CDR3 nucleotides read TGTGCCAGCAGCGTAGAGGCGGGGTTTGCCGGGGAGCTGTTTTTT.

The chain uses TRBV2 and TRBJ2-5; maybe TRBD1 (6 bases). Germline CDR1 and CDR2: SNHLY and FYNNEI. The CDR3 contains 16 residues. V lost 1 base to trimming and J lost 4 bases, with 16 bases between them. The CDR3 DNA is TGTGCCAGCAGTGAAGAGGATTTGGGCAGGGGAGAGACCCAGTACTTC. This sequence encodes CASSEEDLGRGETQYF. Full variable domain (missing parts from reference TRBV2 and TRBJ2-5): EPEVTQTPSHQVTQMGQEVILRCVPISNHLYFYWYRQILGQKVEFLVSFYNNEISEKSEIFDDQFSVERPDGSNFTLKIRSTKLEDSAMYFCASSEEDLGRGETQYFGPGTRLLVL.

This chain uses TRBV5-8 with TRBJ2-2; 7 bases are shared with TRBD1. The CDR3 spans 14 residues. Looked up from germline, CDR1 is SGHTS and CDR2 is YDEGEE. After removal of 5 bases from V and 3 bases from J, the junction contained 4 bases not matched to a gene. This chain's CDR3 is CASSSDRYTGELFF. The CDR3 nucleotides read TGTGCCAGCAGTTCGGACAGGTACACCGGGGAGCTGTTTTTT.

In DNA, the CDR3 is TGTGCCAGCAGCGCCCGGGACAGGGGGTACGAGCAGTACTTC. It yields the protein CASSARDRGYEQYF. This chain links TRBV7-9 with TRBJ2-7, with 11 bases aligning to TRBD1. With 5 bases clipped from V and 4 bases from J, the junction kept 4 bases outside the gene matches. CDR1 SEHNR and CDR2 FQNEAQ come from the germline V gene (reference sequence). The CDR3 spans 14 residues.

J is TRBJ1-1 and V is TRBV5-1; weak D call: TRBD1 (5 bases). Germline V gene data show CDR1 as SGHRS and CDR2 as YFSETQ. CDR3 size: 14 residues. The ends were cut back, 1 base at V and 4 bases at J, with 11 bases in the middle. In DNA, the CDR3 is TGCGCCAGCAGCTTGCAGGGAGGGAGCACTGAAGCTTTCTTT. Protein sequence: CASSLQGGSTEAFF.

The chain is built from TRBV5-1 and TRBJ1-5; the match to TRBD1 covers 12 bases. Germline loops: CDR1 SGHRS, CDR2 YFSETQ. V trimming: 3 bases; J trimming: 2 bases; junction bases outside the gene matches: 18. The CDR3 sequence is 21 residues long. This chain's CDR3 is CASSSVTGTGGELVCNQPQHF. In DNA form, the CDR3 reads TGCGCCAGCAGCTCGGTGACCGGGACAGGGGGCGAGCTCGTGTGCAATCAGCCCCAGCATTTT.

CDR3 sequence: CASSPGQNSPGAFF. CDR3 DNA sequence: TGTGCCAGCAGCCCCGGACAGAACTCCCCGGGGGCTTTCTTT. The chain carries TRBV6-5 and TRBJ1-1; D is possibly TRBD1 (6 bases). CDR1 is MNHEY, CDR2 SVGAGI, per germline. V lost 6 bases and J lost 11, with 22 bases in between. The CDR3 has 14 amino acids.

The rearrangement joins TRBV4-1 to TRBJ1-1, with 8 bases matching TRBD1. The germline V gene encodes CDR1 MGHRA and CDR2 YSYEKL. J gave up 11 bases and V 1 base, and 9 bases lay outside the gene matches. This CDR3 comprises 14 residues. CDR3 loop: CASSQADRGREAFF. The CDR3, as DNA: TGCGCCAGCAGCCAAGCCGACAGGGGCCGTGAGGCTTTCTTT.

This chain uses TRBV15 with TRBJ1-1; a weak D match, TRBD1 (5 bases). CDR3 length: 16 amino acids. V lost 0 bases to trimming and J lost 1 base, with 12 bases between them. The germline V gene encodes CDR1 LNHNV and CDR2 YYDKDF (reference sequence). CDR3 nucleotides: TGTGCCACCAGCAGAGATACAGGACACTCGAACACTGAAGCTTTCTTT. Its translation is CATSRDTGHSNTEAFF. Combining the CDR3 with reference TRBV15 and TRBJ1-1 gives the whole variable domain DAMVIQNPRYQVTQFGKPVTLSCSQTLNHNVMYWYQQKSSQAPKLLFHYYDKDFNNEADTPDNFQSRRPNTSFCFLDIRSPGLGDTAMYLCATSRDTGHSNTEAFFGQGTRLTVV.

The genes are TRBV4-2 and TRBJ1-4; 9 positions match TRBD1. The CDR3 has 16 residues. Unmatched junction bases numbered 5, after V lost 4 bases and J lost 2 bases. Germline-derived CDR1 and CDR2 are LGHNA and YNFKEQ. CDR3 in amino acids: CASSLADRGTNEKLFF. Written as DNA, the CDR3 is TGTGCCAGCAGCCTAGCCGACAGGGGGACTAATGAAAAACTGTTTTTT.

The V call is TRBV29-1, the J call TRBJ2-7; D is possibly TRBD1 (6 bases). The CDR3 totals 13 residues. The ends were cut back, 4 bases at V and 2 bases at J, with 12 bases in the middle. The germline V gene has CDR1 SQVTM and CDR2 ANQGSEA. The CDR3 DNA sequence: TGCAGCGTTGGGCCAGGGGCGGCCTACGAGCAGTACTTC. Residues: CSVGPGAAYEQYF.

On this clone itself: One end of the junction is discordant with germline, which a read error may explain. V usage is TRBV7-7 and J usage is TRBJ1-2; D might be TRBD1 (5 bases). This CDR3 region has 16 residues. Germline CDR1 SSHAT, CDR2 FNYEAQ (reference sequence). CDR3 sequence reads: CASSLLKEGIGYGYTF. The CDR3 nucleotides read TGTGCTAGCAGCTTGCTTAAGGAGGGGATAGGATATGGCTACACCTTC.

This clone was recorded once. The rearrangement uses TRBV7-3 and TRBJ2-1; 7 bases are shared with TRBD1. Germline-derived CDR1 and CDR2 are SGHTA and FQGTGA. Trimming removed 1 base from V and 4 bases from J; junction bases left unmatched: 4. The CDR3 runs to 15 residues. CDR3 in DNA: TGTGCCAGCAGCTTAATGACAGGGTTTTACAATGAGCAGTTCTTC. This codes for CASSLMTGFYNEQFF. The full variable domain, completed using reference TRBV7-3 and TRBJ2-1, is GAGVSQTPSNKVTEKGKYVELRCDPISGHTALYWYRQSLGQGPEFLIYFQGTGAADDSGLPNDRFFAVRPEGSVSTLKIQRTERGDSAVYLCASSLMTGFYNEQFFGPGTRLTVL.

The rearrangement joins TRBV7-9 to TRBJ1-2; TRBD1 is a possible D gene (6 bases). The germline V gene has CDR1 SEHNR and CDR2 FQNEAQ (reference sequence). The CDR3 runs 13 residues. Trimming removed 4 bases at V and 3 bases at J, with 9 bases between. The CDR3: CASSSGQDYGYTF. The CDR3, as DNA: TGTGCCAGCAGCTCGGGACAAGACTATGGCTACACCTTC.